The 13 T cell receptor beta chains presented below share a single source sample, sequenced in a study of regulatory T cells in long-lasting Graves disease. Arm-PCR of CDR3 regions and iRepertoire HTBI primers were the basis on which TCR beta libraries were built. TCRdb used MiXCR to reprocess the multiplex PCR reads, holding one entry per CDR3 protein. In the table there are 700,000 or so distinct CDR3 sequences, around 30% of which are singletons. Time point denoted: persistent/refractory GD, antithyroid drugs over 5 years with positive TRAb. PBMC-extracted RNA yielded the TCR library. Specimen: peripheral blood mononuclear cells (PBMCs), collected when the disease was refractory, from a patient treated with antithyroid drugs. The receptor source for this set is a female donor with Graves disease.

This clonotype was counted a few times. The J gene is TRBJ2-5, the V gene TRBV27; a possible D gene is TRBD1 (5 bases). V was cut by 8 bases and J by 5 bases, with 18 bases left in between. Germline values: CDR1 MNHEY, CDR2 SMNVEV (reference sequence). The CDR3 runs 14 residues. The CDR3 coding sequence is TGTGCCAGCGACATGACAGCCAATTTGGAGACCCAGTACTTC. Its protein is CASDMTANLETQYF.

This clonotype was seen once. Here the CDR3 DNA reads TGTGCCAGCAGCAAGACGAACACCGGGGAGCTGTTTTTT. Residues: CASSKTNTGELFF. This chain connects TRBV7-6 to TRBJ2-2; D is uncertain. This CDR3 region has 13 residues. V lost 5 bases to trimming and J lost 0 bases, with 4 bases between them. Germline V gene sequence: CDR1 SGHVS, CDR2 FNYEAQ.

The chain links TRBV3-1 to TRBJ1-1, with D unclear. From germline, CDR1 is LGHDT and CDR2 YNNKEL (reference sequence). CDR3 size: 14 residues. V lost 0 bases to trimming and J lost 4 bases, with 9 bases between them. Here the CDR3 DNA reads TGTGCCAGCAGCCAAGATATTGTGAGCACTGAAGCTTTCTTT. Its protein product is CASSQDIVSTEAFF. Full variable domain (remainder filled in from reference TRBV3-1 and TRBJ1-1): DTAVSQTPKYLVTQMGNDKSIKCEQNLGHDTMYWYKQDSKKFLKIMFSYNNKELIINETVPNRFSPKSPDKAHLNLHINSLELGDSAVYFCASSQDIVSTEAFFGQGTRLTVV.

This clonotype was detected a few times. J is TRBJ1-2 and V is TRBV7-2; TRBD1 aligns across 10 bases. Germline V gene sequence: CDR1 SGHTA, CDR2 FQGNSA. The junction had 6 bases not matched to a gene; V was cut back by 6 bases and J by 5 bases. The CDR3 is made up of 14 amino acids. CDR3 in amino acids: CASRQTGGGYGYTF. The CDR3 nucleotides are TGTGCCAGCAGGCAGACAGGGGGCGGATATGGCTACACCTTC.

This clonotype was picked up a small number of times. The rearrangement joins TRBV19 to TRBJ1-5; 7 positions agree with TRBD1. Germline-derived CDR1 and CDR2 are LNHDA and SQIVND (reference sequence). The trim removed 6 bases at V and 6 bases at J, leaving 5 bases unmatched. The CDR3 covers 13 residues. CDR3 coding DNA: TGTGCCAGTAGGACAGGGCGTAGTCAGCCCCAGCATTTT. The encoded protein is CASRTGRSQPQHF.

This clonotype was seen repeatedly, ten times or more. This sequence joins TRBV6-5 and TRBJ1-1, with D hard to call. Trimming left V 4 bases short and J 1 base short, with 13 bases between. This CDR3 is 15 amino acids long. The germline V gene encodes CDR1 MNHEY and CDR2 SVGAGI. The CDR3 sequence: CASSSRTTPNTEAFF. The CDR3 DNA follows: TGTGCCAGCAGTTCGCGGACGACCCCGAACACTGAAGCTTTCTTT.

As to this clonotype: A far larger clone lies a single base away; this is likely a read error. The gene calls are TRBV2 and TRBJ2-5; D is unresolved. The end of the DNA aligns better with TRBJ2-7, so the J call may be wrong. Germline CDR1 SNHLY, CDR2 FYNNEI. The CDR3 sequence is 10 residues long. The CDR3 DNA sequence: TGTGTCAGCAGTGTTTACGAGCAGTACTTC. This translates into CVSSVYEQYF.

This clonotype was found a few times. The chain combines TRBV20-1 with TRBJ2-5; either TRBD1 or TRBD2 may fit D (5 bases each). The CDR3 loop spans 14 amino acids. CDR1 and CDR2 from the germline V gene are DFQATT and SNEGSKA (reference sequence). The V gene lost 3 bases and the J gene lost 1 base, with 12 bases spanning the gap. The CDR3 sequence is CSASPGTVQETQYF. CDR3 sequence (DNA): TGCAGTGCTAGCCCAGGGACGGTCCAAGAGACCCAGTACTTC.

This clonotype appeared a few times. This rearrangement joins TRBV7-9 to TRBJ1-1, with D maybe TRBD1 (6 bases). The germline gives CDR1 SEHNR, CDR2 FQNEAQ (reference sequence). V gave up 5 bases and J gave up 0 bases, with 13 bases separating them. This CDR3 region has 15 residues. This chain's CDR3 is CASSVYRELNTEAFF. The CDR3 DNA reads as TGTGCCAGCAGCGTCTACAGGGAGCTGAACACTGAAGCTTTCTTT. Supplemented by reference TRBV7-9 and TRBJ1-1, the full variable domain reads DTGVSQNPRHKITKRGQNVTFRCDPISEHNRLYWYRQTLGQGPEFLTYFQNEAQLEKSRLLSDRFSAERPKGSFSTLEIQRTEQGDSAMYLCASSVYRELNTEAFFGQGTRLTVV.

The chain links TRBV10-3 to TRBJ1-3; D is unresolved. Germline loops: CDR1 ENHRY, CDR2 SYGVKD. The CDR3 spans 16 residues. V shed 2 bases and J shed 0 bases, with 11 bases lying between them. This CDR3 is CAISEPGLISGNTIYF. CDR3 sequence (DNA): TGTGCCATCAGTGAGCCGGGATTGATCTCTGGAAACACCATATATTTT.

The V and J genes are TRBV12-3 or TRBV12-4 and TRBJ1-5; the D gene is possibly TRBD1 (5 bases). V gave up 6 bases and J gave up 0 bases, with 15 bases separating them. The CDR3 has 16 amino acids. Written as DNA, the CDR3 is TGTGCCAGCAGGGGGGGGGGGGTAGGTAGCAATCAGCCCCAGCATTTT. Residues: CASRGGGVGSNQPQHF.

The J gene is TRBJ2-7, the V gene TRBV20-1, with a tentative D call TRBD1 (6 bases). This CDR3 has 13 residues. The germline V gene encodes CDR1 DFQATT and CDR2 SNEGSKA (reference sequence). V lost 5 bases and J 7 bases, leaving 18 bases between the germline ends. The CDR3: CSACRDTPREQYF. CDR3 DNA sequence: TGCAGTGCTTGCCGGGACACCCCTAGGGAGCAGTACTTC.

This clonotype was detected a few times. The chain combines TRBV10-3 with TRBJ1-2; 7 bases line up with TRBD1. The CDR3 is 14 amino acids. Germline values: CDR1 ENHRY, CDR2 SYGVKD. V was pared by 4 bases and J by 8 bases, with 10 bases of the junction left unmatched. The CDR3 reads CAISGGADRWGYTF. The CDR3 region has the DNA TGTGCCATCAGTGGGGGTGCGGACAGGTGGGGCTACACCTTC.